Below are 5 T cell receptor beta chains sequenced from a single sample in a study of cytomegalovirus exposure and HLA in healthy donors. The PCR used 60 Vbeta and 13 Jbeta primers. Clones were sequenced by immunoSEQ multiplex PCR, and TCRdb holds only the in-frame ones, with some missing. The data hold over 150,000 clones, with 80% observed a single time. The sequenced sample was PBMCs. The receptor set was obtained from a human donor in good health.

CDR3 sequence reads: CASSEARVGDLVYSNQPQHF. The CDR3 DNA reads TGTGCCAGCAGTGAAGCGCGGGTTGGGGACTTGGTTTATAGCAATCAGCCCCAGCATTTT. The rearrangement joins TRBV6-1 to TRBJ1-5; the D gene is possibly TRBD1 (5 bases). The ends were cut back, 0 bases at V and 0 bases at J, with 21 bases in the middle. The CDR3 consists of 20 residues. The germline V gene encodes CDR1 MNHNS and CDR2 SASEGT.

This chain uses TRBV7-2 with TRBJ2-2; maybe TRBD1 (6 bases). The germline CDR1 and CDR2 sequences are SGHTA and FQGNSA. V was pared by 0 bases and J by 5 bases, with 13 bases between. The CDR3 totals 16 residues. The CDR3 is CASSLARGGTTGELFF. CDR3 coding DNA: TGTGCCAGCAGCTTAGCTAGAGGGGGAACGACCGGGGAGCTGTTTTTT.

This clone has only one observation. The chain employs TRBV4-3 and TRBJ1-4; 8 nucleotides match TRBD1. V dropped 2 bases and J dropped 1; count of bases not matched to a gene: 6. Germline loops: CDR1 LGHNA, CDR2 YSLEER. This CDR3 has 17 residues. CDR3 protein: CASSQFFRGQTNEKLFF. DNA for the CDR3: TGCGCCAGCAGCCAATTCTTCAGGGGGCAAACTAATGAAAAACTGTTTTTT.

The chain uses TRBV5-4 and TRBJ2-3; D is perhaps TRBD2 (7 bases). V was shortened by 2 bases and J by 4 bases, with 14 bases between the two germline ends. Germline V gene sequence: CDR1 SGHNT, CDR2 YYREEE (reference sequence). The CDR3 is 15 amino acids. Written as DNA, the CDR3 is TGTGCCAGCAGCTTAGGAGGGGGGGCGGCAGATACGCAGTATTTT. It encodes CASSLGGGAADTQYF. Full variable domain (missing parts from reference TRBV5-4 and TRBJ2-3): ETGVTQSPTHLIKTRGQQVTLRCSSQSGHNTVSWYQQALGQGPQFIFQYYREEENGRGNFPPRFSGLQFPNYSSELNVNALELDDSALYLCASSLGGGAADTQYFGPGTRLTVL.

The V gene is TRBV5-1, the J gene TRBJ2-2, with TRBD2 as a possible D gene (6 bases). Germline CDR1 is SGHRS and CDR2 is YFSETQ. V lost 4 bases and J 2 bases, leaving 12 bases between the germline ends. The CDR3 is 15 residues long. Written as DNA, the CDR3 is TGCGCCAGCAGCGGTGGACTACCTAACACCGGGGAGCTGTTTTTT. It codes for CASSGGLPNTGELFF.